This T cell receptor beta chain was captured by sequencing in a study of Tregs in tolerant kidney transplant recipients. Study findings and constraints: Biological reproducibility was not directly addressed, but technical replication error appeared minimal. Validation in larger populations is needed because few patients were studied. Expanding Tregs on activated donor B cells appeared to best identify donor-specific TCRbeta clones.

Unmatched junction bases numbered 7, after V lost 6 bases and J lost 4 bases. This CDR3 contains 14 residues. CDR1 SNHLY and CDR2 FYNNEI come from the germline V gene. A note on this clone: Its matching antigen is unknown. The CDR3 is cut off 3 residues early in the read; its end comes from the germline J gene.

Produced via immunoSEQ multiplex PCR; TCRdb's table is partial and in-frame only. This repertoire includes 31,000 or so clones. This specimen was CD8+ T cells from blood, taken before the transplant. The TCR was taken from a human donor who received a combined kidney and bone marrow transplant. V is TRBV2 and J is TRBJ2-3; TRBD1 aligns across 7 bases. The DNA read from the CDR3 is TGTGCCAGCAGCGGACAGGTGTCAGCAGATACG. As protein: CASSGQVSADT. The entire CDR3 is CASSGQVSADTQYF.